A single sample is the source of the 29 T cell receptor beta chains below, sequenced in a study of T cells in localized non-small cell lung cancer. The repertoire was sequenced with immunoSEQ multiplex PCR; TCRdb's copy has only in-frame clones and lacks some. Counted here are tens of thousands of clones, roughly 90% occurring once; the ten biggest clones make up roughly 18%. The starting material was peripheral blood, obtained before any cancer treatment. The receptor set was obtained from a male donor older than 55 with stage III squamous cell lung carcinoma.

The chain has TRBV18 and TRBJ1-5; TRBD1 might be the D (5 bases). The germline V gene has CDR1 KGHSH and CDR2 LQKENI. CDR3 size: 16 residues. The V end was cut by 3 bases, the J end by 0 bases, with 12 bases between. The CDR3 region is CASSPGTLGSNQPQHF. CDR3 bases: TGTGCCAGCTCACCGGGGACCCTGGGTAGCAATCAGCCCCAGCATTTT.

This clone was observed a few times. The chain uses TRBV10-2 and TRBJ2-7; D might be TRBD1 (5 bases). The CDR3 extends over 13 amino acids. Germline CDR1 reads WSHSY; CDR2 reads SAAADI. Trimming removed 2 bases at V and 4 bases at J, with 9 bases between. CDR3: CASSEGASYEQYF. As DNA, the CDR3 is TGCGCCAGCAGTGAGGGGGCATCGTACGAGCAGTACTTC.

CDR3 nucleotides: TGTGCCAGCAGCTTAACGGGACCTTCGGCTAGCGGATACAATGAGCAGTTCTTC. This encodes CASSLTGPSASGYNEQFF. The rearrangement joins TRBV7-3 to TRBJ2-1; 7 nucleotides align to TRBD2. CDR1 is SGHTA, CDR2 FQGTGA, per germline. V trimming: 0 bases; J trimming: 4 bases; junction bases outside the gene matches: 12. The CDR3 consists of 18 residues. Full variable domain (rest looked up from reference TRBV7-3 and TRBJ2-1): GAGVSQTPSNKVTEKGKYVELRCDPISGHTALYWYRQSLGQGPEFLIYFQGTGAADDSGLPNDRFFAVRPEGSVSTLKIQRTERGDSAVYLCASSLTGPSASGYNEQFFGPGTRLTVL.

The chain uses TRBV19 and TRBJ1-5, with D possibly being TRBD1 (6 bases). Deletions cut 1 base from V and 1 base from J, with 11 bases between. This CDR3 has 16 residues. From germline, CDR1 is LNHDA and CDR2 SQIVND (reference sequence). The CDR3 DNA is TGTGCCAGTAGTATAGCTGCGGGGGCGAGCAATCAGCCCCAGCATTTT. Protein sequence: CASSIAAGASNQPQHF.

V is TRBV6-1 and J is TRBJ1-3; 10 bases agree with TRBD1. The CDR3 covers 15 residues. Germline V gives CDR1 MNHNS, CDR2 SASEGT. The J segment lost 8 bases and the V segment lost 6 bases, leaving 10 bases of the junction unmatched. CDR3 in DNA: TGTGCCAGCAGCGCAAGAGACAGGGGGCTATACACCATATATTTT. It yields the protein CASSARDRGLYTIYF.

V usage is TRBV9 and J usage is TRBJ2-2, with TRBD2 matching 8 bases. With 5 bases clipped from V and 0 bases from J, the junction kept 15 bases outside the gene matches. CDR3 length equals 19 residues. Germline CDR1 SGDLS, CDR2 YYNGEE. For the CDR3, the DNA is TGTGCCAGCAGTCCCCGGGTGGCGGTGCGGGGGGCGAACACCGGGGAGCTGTTTTTT. Protein: CASSPRVAVRGANTGELFF.

V and J are TRBV7-9 and TRBJ2-5; possibly TRBD1 for D (5 bases). This CDR3 region has 12 residues. V gave up 10 bases and J gave up 2 bases, with 11 bases separating them. Germline CDR1 and CDR2: SEHNR and FQNEAQ (reference sequence). The CDR3 here is CATDWTQETQYF. The DNA for the CDR3 is TGTGCCACAGATTGGACACAAGAGACCCAGTACTTC.

The chain carries TRBV18 and TRBJ1-1; maybe TRBD1 (6 bases). There are 15 residues in the CDR3. Germline values: CDR1 KGHSH, CDR2 LQKENI. Trimming left V 1 base short and J 0 bases short, with 9 bases between. Written as DNA, the CDR3 is TGTGCCAGCTCACCACGAGACAGGTTGAACACTGAAGCTTTCTTT. It yields the protein CASSPRDRLNTEAFF.

The chain has TRBV6-5 and TRBJ2-3, with a possible D match to TRBD1 (5 bases). The V end was cut by 2 bases, the J end by 5 bases, with 17 bases between. The CDR3 extends over 16 amino acids. Germline CDR1 is MNHEY and CDR2 is SVGAGI. The CDR3 nucleotides read TGTGCCAGCAGTTACCAGGGTCTTCGAAGGAGAGATACGCAGTATTTT. It yields the protein CASSYQGLRRRDTQYF.

This clone was counted a single time. The V gene is TRBV7-2, the J gene TRBJ1-2; 7 nucleotides match TRBD1. CDR1 is SGHTA and CDR2 is FQGNSA in the germline V gene. CDR3 length equals 15 residues. V trimming: 5 bases; J trimming: 4 bases; junction bases outside the gene matches: 10. The CDR3 DNA reads as TGTGCCAGCAGCCCGAGCCGGGACAGCCCCTATGGCTACACCTTC. Its translation: CASSPSRDSPYGYTF. Supplemented by reference TRBV7-2 and TRBJ1-2, the full variable domain reads GAGVSQSPSNKVTEKGKDVELRCDPISGHTALYWYRQSLGQGLEFLIYFQGNSAPDKSGLPSDRFSAERTGGSVSTLTIQRTQQEDSAVYLCASSPSRDSPYGYTFGSGTRLTVV.

This clone came up once. The chain employs TRBV18 and TRBJ2-1, with 9 nucleotides matching TRBD2. Germline V gives CDR1 KGHSH, CDR2 LQKENI. Losses at the gene ends were 6 bases for V and 8 bases for J; bases not matched to a gene: 11. The CDR3 is 15 residues long. CDR3: CASSRAGGPTDEQFF. In DNA form, the CDR3 reads TGTGCCAGCTCCCGCGCGGGAGGGCCGACGGATGAGCAGTTCTTC.

V gene TRBV9 combines with J gene TRBJ2-1; the match to TRBD2 covers 7 bases. J gave up 1 base and V 2 bases, and 12 bases lay outside the gene matches. The germline V gene has CDR1 SGDLS and CDR2 YYNGEE. This CDR3 region has 18 residues. The CDR3 region has the DNA TGTGCCAGCAGCGTCCTTAGCGGGCGAGTCCTTTCCTACAATGAGCAGTTCTTC. Translation gives CASSVLSGRVLSYNEQFF.

V usage is TRBV7-3 and J usage is TRBJ1-1; D unresolved. V was pared by 5 bases and J by 4 bases, with 11 bases between. Germline CDR1 reads SGHTA; CDR2 reads FQGTGA. The CDR3 length is 13 residues. The DNA for the CDR3 is TGTGCCAGCAGCGGCATTGGGGTCACTGAAGCTTTCTTT. Its protein product is CASSGIGVTEAFF.

This chain joins TRBV7-8 and TRBJ1-5, with a tentative D call TRBD1 (5 bases). V was pared by 5 bases and J by 3 bases, with 14 bases between. The CDR3 runs to 15 residues. The germline gives CDR1 SGHVS, CDR2 FQNEAQ. The CDR3 here is CASSLQWGVNQPQHF. CDR3 sequence (DNA): TGTGCCAGCAGCCTACAGTGGGGGGTCAATCAGCCCCAGCATTTT.

The CDR3 nucleotides are TGTGCCAGCAGTCTCGGGACAGGGGGGGACACCATATATTTT. Translating gives CASSLGTGGDTIYF. The chain has TRBV28 and TRBJ1-3; 11 nucleotides match TRBD1. V gave up 5 bases and J gave up 8 bases; unmatched junction bases: 5. Germline-derived CDR1 and CDR2 are MDHEN and SYDVKM. The CDR3 has 14 amino acids.

The chain employs TRBV7-9 and TRBJ2-7; TRBD2 might be the D (6 bases). V shed 5 bases and J shed 3 bases, with 14 bases lying between them. This CDR3 has 14 residues. Germline CDR1 SEHNR, CDR2 FQNEAQ (reference sequence). The CDR3 protein is CASSNYGTDYEQYF. The DNA of the CDR3 is TGTGCCAGCAGCAATTACGGGACTGACTACGAGCAGTACTTC.

For the CDR3, the DNA is TGTGCCAGCAGCCCACGGACAGGGATGGTCACTGAAGCTTTCTTT. It codes for CASSPRTGMVTEAFF. This sequence joins TRBV7-8 and TRBJ1-1; 8 bases line up with TRBD1. The CDR3 covers 15 residues. Losses at the gene ends were 5 bases for V and 4 bases for J; bases not matched to a gene: 9. Looked up from germline, CDR1 is SGHVS and CDR2 is FQNEAQ.

The count of this clone is one. The V and J genes are TRBV28 and TRBJ2-4; unclear D gene. The CDR3 is 15 amino acids. Trimming removed 5 bases at V and 0 bases at J, with 11 bases between. Per germline, CDR1 MDHEN and CDR2 SYDVKM. CDR3 sequence: CASSPTEQAKNIQYF. The CDR3 DNA sequence: TGTGCCAGCAGTCCTACAGAGCAAGCCAAAAACATTCAGTACTTC.

The count of this clone is one. V is TRBV21-1 and J is TRBJ2-7. TRBV21-1 is a known pseudogene. The CDR3 covers 11 residues. CDR3 nucleotide sequence: TGTGCCAGCAGCAACCAAGGAAGGGACGTCTTC. It translates to CASSNQGRDVF.

This clone was seen once. The V gene is TRBV11-3, the J gene TRBJ1-1, with D perhaps matching TRBD1 (5 bases). This CDR3 spans 15 amino acids. Deletions cut 5 bases from V and 6 bases from J, with 19 bases between. CDR1 is SGHNT, CDR2 YENEEA, per germline. CDR3 bases: TGTGCCAGCAGCCCAGGGTTCGGCAGGGAAGCTGAAGCTTTCTTT. Translating gives CASSPGFGREAEAFF.

The rearrangement links TRBV9 to TRBJ2-7, with TRBD2 as a possible D gene (6 bases). CDR3 size: 18 residues. CDR1 is SGDLS, CDR2 YYNGEE, per germline. The V end was cut by 2 bases, the J end by 2 bases, with 23 bases between. The CDR3 nucleotides are TGTGCCAGCAGCGTCGGGGCTAGCGCCTTTGAGGTAGCCTACGAGCAGTACTTC. Its translation is CASSVGASAFEVAYEQYF.

V is TRBV12-5 and J is TRBJ2-2; D is undetermined. The germline V gene has CDR1 LGHNT and CDR2 FRNRAP. V lost 1 base to trimming and J lost 4 bases, with 4 bases between them. This CDR3 is 13 amino acids long. CDR3 nucleotides: TGTGCTAGTGGTTTGGGACTCACCGGGGAGCTGTTTTTT. Its translation: CASGLGLTGELFF. The complete variable domain, with remaining parts taken from reference TRBV12-5 and TRBJ2-2, reads DARVTQTPRHKVTEMGQEVTMRCQPILGHNTVFWYRQTMMQGLELLAYFRNRAPLDDSGMPKDRFSAEMPDATLATLKIQPSEPRDSAVYFCASGLGLTGELFFGEGSRLTVL.

The V and J genes are TRBV5-1 and TRBJ1-4; no clear D. The CDR3 covers 15 residues. V was pared by 1 base and J by 7 bases, with 14 bases between. Per germline, CDR1 SGHRS and CDR2 YFSETQ. CDR3 amino acids: CASSLLGDTGEKLFF. The CDR3 DNA reads TGCGCCAGCAGCTTGTTGGGAGATACGGGTGAAAAACTGTTTTTT.

This clone was found a few times. The V call is TRBV10-3, the J call TRBJ2-1, with a possible D match to TRBD2 (8 bases). This CDR3 has 18 amino acids. The germline V and J ends were trimmed by 0 bases and 10 bases, with 25 bases remaining between them. Germline lookup yields CDR1 ENHRY and CDR2 SYGVKD. CDR3 DNA: TGTGCCATCAGTGAGTCGATGGGGACTAGGGGGCCGTTTGACGAGCAGTTCTTC. Its translation: CAISESMGTRGPFDEQFF.

For the CDR3, the DNA is TGTGCCAGCAGCGTAGGTAGGGTCACCGGGGAGCTGTTTTTT. It is translated as CASSVGRVTGELFF. V gene TRBV9 combines with J gene TRBJ2-2; D call uncertain. Germline lookup yields CDR1 SGDLS and CDR2 YYNGEE. V gave up 0 bases and J gave up 4 bases, with 7 bases separating them. The CDR3 covers 14 residues.

V gene TRBV27 combines with J gene TRBJ2-1; 14 bases fit TRBD2. Germline V gene sequence: CDR1 MNHEY, CDR2 SMNVEV (reference sequence). CDR3 length equals 16 residues. V lost 5 bases and J lost 2; bases outside the gene matches: 2. The CDR3 nucleotides read TGTGCCAGCAGTCCGGGACTAGCGGGAGCCTACAATGAGCAGTTCTTC. This gives the protein CASSPGLAGAYNEQFF.

In its sample, this clone was seen many times. V gene TRBV6-1 combines with J gene TRBJ1-1; TRBD1 matches at 7 bases. There are 14 residues in the CDR3. Germline V gene sequence: CDR1 MNHNS, CDR2 SASEGT. Trimming took 10 bases from V and 3 from J; bases not matched to a gene: 11. This CDR3 reads CATRTGEGDTEAFF. DNA for the CDR3: TGTGCCACCCGAACAGGGGAGGGGGACACTGAAGCTTTCTTT.

The rearrangement links TRBV13 to TRBJ2-2; the D call may be TRBD1 or TRBD2 (5 bases each). V lost 0 bases and J lost 2, with 13 bases in between. Germline CDR1 and CDR2: PRHDT and FYEKMQ (reference sequence). The CDR3 spans 17 residues. CDR3 DNA sequence: TGTGCCAGCAGCTTAGGTCGGTTGGGGACCAACACCGGGGAGCTGTTTTTT. Translation: CASSLGRLGTNTGELFF.

The chain carries TRBV28 and TRBJ2-7, with unresolved D. The CDR3 has 13 residues. Per germline, CDR1 MDHEN and CDR2 SYDVKM. V shed 4 bases and J shed 13 bases, with 20 bases lying between them. The CDR3 sequence: CASSSPLDRALYF. CDR3 nucleotide sequence: TGTGCCAGCAGTTCCCCCCTGGACCGAGCCCTCTACTTC.